This entry lists 27 T cell receptor beta chains sequenced from one sample in a study of blood T cell repertoires in COVID-19. Sequencing was performed with immunoSEQ multiplex PCR; in TCRdb, only in-frame clones are kept and a portion is missing. The repertoire includes 350,000 to 400,000 clones, approximately 91% of them detected once, and 0.8% to 0.9% sits in the top ten. Material for sequencing was PBMCs or T cells enriched from blood (not recorded which). All receptors derive from a woman in her thirties or forties who had been exposed to COVID-19.

Comment on this clone: This specimen includes other DNA sequences encoding the same CDR3. The chain carries TRBV5-1 and TRBJ2-2, with a weak D call TRBD1 (6 bases). V was shortened by 5 bases and J by 0 bases, with 11 bases between the two germline ends. Per the germline V gene, CDR1 is SGHRS and CDR2 is YFSETQ. This CDR3 has 15 residues. CDR3 bases: TGCGCCAGCAGTTCTTCAGGGGCGAACACCGGGGAGCTGTTTTTT. Amino acid sequence: CASSSSGANTGELFF.

This clone was seen a few times. The chain links TRBV27 to TRBJ2-7; 8 nucleotides line up with TRBD1. The CDR3 consists of 16 residues. The V and J ends lost 2 bases and 3 bases, in that order; junction bases with no gene match: 9. Looked up from germline, CDR1 is MNHEY and CDR2 is SMNVEV (reference sequence). CDR3 DNA sequence: TGTGCCAGCAGTTTAAGCCTCCCGACAGGGGTCTACGAGCAGTACTTC. This encodes CASSLSLPTGVYEQYF.

This clone was seen a single time. This CDR3 is CASRGQSSSPLHF. The CDR3, as DNA: TGTGCCAGCAGAGGACAGTCCTCCTCACCCCTCCACTTT. This chain links TRBV27 with TRBJ1-6; possible D gene TRBD1, 6 bases. The CDR3 loop spans 13 amino acids. Germline assignment: CDR1 MNHEY and CDR2 SMNVEV (reference sequence). Between the trimmed V and J ends, which lost 6 bases and 10 bases, there was a span of 13 bases.

This clone was counted only a few times. V gene TRBV6-2 or TRBV6-3 combines with J gene TRBJ2-3; no reliable D call. V was clipped by 2 bases and J by 0 bases, with 6 bases between them. CDR1 is MNHEY and CDR2 is SVGEGT in the germline V gene. The CDR3 totals 14 residues. DNA for the CDR3: TGTGCCAGCAGTTACACCGGGAGCACAGATACGCAGTATTTT. Protein product: CASSYTGSTDTQYF.

This sequence joins TRBV19 and TRBJ2-3, with TRBD2 matching over 8 bases. Looked up from germline, CDR1 is LNHDA and CDR2 is SQIVND (reference sequence). This CDR3 is built from 15 residues. Unmatched junction bases numbered 0, after V lost 1 base and J lost 0 bases. CDR3 coding DNA: TGTGCCAGTAGTATAGGCGGGGGGAGCACAGATACGCAGTATTTT. It encodes CASSIGGGSTDTQYF. The full variable domain, its missing parts supplied by reference TRBV19 and TRBJ2-3, is DGGITQSPKYLFRKEGQNVTLSCEQNLNHDAMYWYRQDPGQGLRLIYYSQIVNDFQKGDIAEGYSVSREKKESFPLTVTSAQKNPTAFYLCASSIGGGSTDTQYFGPGTRLTVL.

V is TRBV7-9 and J is TRBJ2-2, with D uncertain. The CDR3 spans 13 residues. Trimming took 1 base from V and 6 from J, leaving 6 bases between them. CDR1 is SEHNR and CDR2 is FQNEAQ in the germline V gene (reference sequence). In nucleotides, the CDR3 is TGTGCCAGCAGCTTAGTCGTCTCCGGGGAGCTGTTTTTT. This encodes CASSLVVSGELFF.

V is TRBV5-1 and J is TRBJ1-2, with 10 bases lining up with TRBD1. The V gene's germline CDR1 is SGHRS and CDR2 YFSETQ. With 0 bases clipped from V and 4 bases from J, the junction kept 6 bases outside the gene matches. The CDR3 has 16 amino acids. CDR3 loop: CASSLAGGQGTYGYTF. The DNA for the CDR3 is TGCGCCAGCAGCTTGGCCGGGGGACAGGGGACCTATGGCTACACCTTC.

The chain recombines TRBV12-5 with TRBJ1-5, with D unclear. V was clipped by 6 bases and J by 0 bases, with 3 bases between them. CDR1 is LGHNT, CDR2 FRNRAP, per germline. CDR3 length equals 12 residues. CDR3 DNA sequence: TGTGCTAGTGGCCATAGCAATCAGCCCCAGCATTTT. As protein: CASGHSNQPQHF. The full variable domain, in which reference TRBV12-5 and TRBJ1-5 provide the parts outside the CDR3, is DARVTQTPRHKVTEMGQEVTMRCQPILGHNTVFWYRQTMMQGLELLAYFRNRAPLDDSGMPKDRFSAEMPDATLATLKIQPSEPRDSAVYFCASGHSNQPQHFGDGTRLSIL.

The gene calls are TRBV3-1 (or the pseudogene TRBV3-2) and TRBJ1-5; D gene ambiguous. The CDR3 length is 13 residues. CDR1 LGHDT and CDR2 YNNKEL come from the germline V gene (reference sequence). The V end lost 3 bases, the J end lost 9 bases, and 12 bases lay between the germline ends. The CDR3, as DNA: TGTGCCAGCAGCCAGAGTCCAGGTGTGCCCCAGCATTTT. It specifies CASSQSPGVPQHF.

The chain couples TRBV7-2 to TRBJ1-2; D call uncertain. V dropped 5 bases and J dropped 6 bases, with 19 bases sitting between them. Germline CDR1 and CDR2: SGHTA and FQGNSA. CDR3 size: 15 residues. CDR3: CASSKPTGMRDGYTF. CDR3 sequence (DNA): TGTGCCAGCAGCAAGCCGACTGGCATGAGGGATGGCTACACCTTC.

The rearrangement links TRBV7-2 to TRBJ1-1, with TRBD1 identical over 8 bases. CDR3 length: 15 residues. The V gene end was trimmed by 3 bases and the J gene end by 2 bases; junction bases not matched to a gene: 5. Germline CDR1 and CDR2: SGHTA and FQGNSA. The CDR3 region is CASSFRQGRNTEAFF. In nucleotides, the CDR3 is TGTGCCAGCAGCTTCAGACAGGGGCGAAACACTGAAGCTTTCTTT.

A few counts support this clone. The J gene is TRBJ1-4, the V gene TRBV7-8, with 10 nucleotides matching TRBD1. The CDR3 loop spans 15 amino acids. Trimming took 5 bases from V and 8 from J; bases not matched to a gene: 8. CDR1 and CDR2 from the germline V gene are SGHVS and FQNEAQ. The CDR3 region is CASSQRTGGGEKLFF. CDR3 in DNA: TGTGCCAGCAGCCAAAGGACAGGGGGTGGGGAAAAACTGTTTTTT.

CDR3 DNA sequence: TGTGCCAGCAGCTTAGGACAGCCGGATCGAGAGCAGTTCTTC. Its protein product is CASSLGQPDREQFF. The chain combines TRBV7-2 with TRBJ2-1, with D tentatively TRBD1 (5 bases). V lost 1 base and J lost 10, with 14 bases in between. The CDR3 loop spans 14 amino acids. The germline V gene encodes CDR1 SGHTA and CDR2 FQGNSA.

The chain is built from TRBV12-3 or TRBV12-4 and TRBJ1-2, with D tentatively TRBD1 (6 bases). V lost 8 bases to trimming and J lost 7 bases, with 14 bases between them. CDR3 length: 12 amino acids. This CDR3 is CASRNRAPGYTF. CDR3 DNA: TGTGCCAGCCGAAACAGGGCCCCTGGCTACACCTTC.

V gene TRBV5-1 combines with J gene TRBJ1-1, with 12 bases identical to TRBD1. The CDR3 loop spans 17 amino acids. V was clipped by 1 base and J by 4 bases; unmatched bases: 8. Germline CDR1 is SGHRS and CDR2 is YFSETQ. The CDR3 region has the DNA TGCGCCAGCAGCTTGCTGGGACAGGGGGCTTTAAGCACTGAAGCTTTCTTT. Translation: CASSLLGQGALSTEAFF.

V and J are TRBV3-1 (or the pseudogene TRBV3-2) and TRBJ1-1; D possibly corresponds to TRBD1 (6 bases). Trimming cost V 3 bases and J 8 bases, with 10 bases left between them. Germline CDR1 and CDR2: LGHDT and YNNKEL (reference sequence). CDR3 size: 12 residues. CDR3 region: CASSHDDREAFF. The CDR3, as DNA: TGTGCCAGCAGCCACGACGACAGGGAAGCTTTCTTT.

In DNA form, the CDR3 reads TGTGCCAGCAGTTACCAGCAGGGGGCACAGCCCCAGCATTTT. This codes for CASSYQQGAQPQHF. This rearrangement joins TRBV6-5 to TRBJ1-5; 8 bases map to TRBD1. Germline CDR1 and CDR2: MNHEY and SVGAGI. J gave up 7 bases and V 2 bases, and 4 bases lay outside the gene matches. This CDR3 is built from 14 residues.

The V call is TRBV29-1, the J call TRBJ1-1, with D perhaps TRBD1 (5 bases). Germline-derived CDR1 and CDR2 are SQVTM and ANQGSEA. Trimming shortened V by 7 bases and J by 1 base, and 13 bases separated the two germline ends. CDR3 size: 13 residues. The CDR3 region is CSAARTQNTEAFF. The CDR3, as DNA: TGCAGCGCCGCTCGGACACAGAACACTGAAGCTTTCTTT.

The chain has TRBV30 and TRBJ1-2; D might be TRBD1 (5 bases). CDR1 and CDR2 (germline): GTSNPN, SVGIG (reference sequence). Trimming left V 4 bases short and J 8 bases short, with 11 bases between. The CDR3 is 11 residues long. For the CDR3, the DNA is TGTGCCTGGACTTCGGGGGTGGGCTACACCTTC. Residues: CAWTSGVGYTF.

The chain's CDR3 is CASSERERGDTQYF. CDR3 coding DNA: TGTGCCAGTAGTGAGCGGGAGAGGGGAGATACGCAGTATTTT. The chain recombines TRBV19 with TRBJ2-3, with 8 bases aligning to TRBD2. Germline V gene sequence: CDR1 LNHDA, CDR2 SQIVND (reference sequence). Unmatched junction bases numbered 6, after V lost 5 bases and J lost 5 bases. This CDR3 spans 14 amino acids.

The chain is built from TRBV7-3 and TRBJ2-5, with TRBD1 matching 9 bases. The CDR3 runs 13 residues. V was clipped by 5 bases and J by 5 bases; unmatched bases: 3. Per the germline V gene, CDR1 is SGHTA and CDR2 is FQGTGA. This CDR3 reads CASSPDRGETQYF. DNA for the CDR3: TGTGCCAGCAGCCCCGACAGGGGGGAGACCCAGTACTTC.

The genes are TRBV9 and TRBJ2-7; 9 bases are a match to TRBD2. This CDR3 is 14 amino acids long. The J segment lost 6 bases and the V segment lost 3 bases, leaving 7 bases of the junction unmatched. Germline V gives CDR1 SGDLS, CDR2 YYNGEE. DNA for the CDR3: TGTGCCAGCAGCGCCCTAGCGGGATATGGCGAGCAGTACTTC. Its translation is CASSALAGYGEQYF.

This clone was seen only once. The chain joins TRBV27 to TRBJ1-1; TRBD1 matches at 8 bases. The CDR3 length is 13 residues. J lost 5 bases, V lost 7 bases, and 6 bases had no gene match. Germline CDR1 and CDR2: MNHEY and SMNVEV (reference sequence). The CDR3 sequence is CASTGGAGTEAFF. The CDR3 coding sequence is TGTGCCAGCACAGGGGGCGCAGGAACTGAAGCTTTCTTT.

The CDR3 protein is CASSPSGNGRDTYEQYF. The CDR3 coding sequence is TGCGCCAGCAGCCCTTCCGGAAACGGGAGGGACACCTACGAGCAGTACTTC. This chain connects TRBV4-1 to TRBJ2-7; 8 bases are shared with TRBD2. The J segment lost 2 bases and the V segment lost 4 bases, leaving 13 bases of the junction unmatched. The CDR3 spans 17 residues. CDR1 MGHRA and CDR2 YSYEKL come from the germline V gene.

This clone occurred once. J is TRBJ1-2 and V is TRBV27; TRBD1 is a possible D gene (6 bases). The length of the CDR3 is 13 residues. V lost 2 bases to trimming and J lost 8 bases, with 12 bases between them. Germline CDR1 MNHEY, CDR2 SMNVEV (reference sequence). The CDR3 region is CASSLGGERGYTF. CDR3 DNA sequence: TGTGCCAGCAGTTTAGGGGGCGAGAGGGGCTACACCTTC.

The sample holds many counts of this clone. This chain links TRBV30 with TRBJ1-2; 9 bases fit TRBD1. Germline CDR1 and CDR2: GTSNPN and SVGIG (reference sequence). Unmatched junction bases numbered 9, after V lost 3 bases and J lost 10 bases. The CDR3 is 13 amino acids. DNA of the CDR3: TGTGCCTGGAGCTCGGAACGGACAGGGGACTACACCTTC. The encoded protein is CAWSSERTGDYTF.

The V and J genes are TRBV27 and TRBJ1-2; D may be TRBD1 (6 bases). This CDR3 contains 15 residues. Trimming took off 2 bases at V and 4 bases at J, with 14 bases between the two ends. CDR1 is MNHEY and CDR2 is SMNVEV in the germline V gene (reference sequence). The CDR3 sequence: CASSLGRDKAYGYTF. CDR3 sequence (DNA): TGTGCCAGCAGTTTAGGCCGGGACAAAGCCTATGGCTACACCTTC.